These 20 T cell receptor beta chains were all obtained from the same sample, sequenced in a study of identical twins. In TCRdb, the 5' RACE reads were re-called with MiXCR into one record per CDR3 protein. The sample has 300,000 to 400,000 distinct CDR3 sequences; roughly 9% are singletons. The sample consisted of naive T cells sorted from blood. All receptors come from a woman in her forties or fifties in good health.

This clonotype was seen repeatedly, ten times or more. The chain uses TRBV14 and TRBJ2-5; D is possibly TRBD1 (5 bases). The V end was cut by 3 bases, the J end by 2 bases, with 13 bases between. This CDR3 has 15 residues. Looked up from germline, CDR1 is SGHDN and CDR2 is FVKESK. The CDR3 is CASSHTGGSQETQYF. CDR3 DNA: TGTGCCAGCAGCCATACAGGCGGAAGTCAAGAGACCCAGTACTTC.

This clonotype was counted many times. This chain uses TRBV12-3 or TRBV12-4 with TRBJ2-2; D is unresolved. Trimming cost V 6 bases and J 1 base, with 12 bases left between them. The CDR3 has 15 residues. CDR3 sequence (DNA): TGTGCCAGCAGGCGCCGGGCCATGAACACCGGGGAGCTGTTTTTT. It encodes CASRRRAMNTGELFF.

This sequence joins TRBV5-5 and TRBJ1-1, with D possibly being TRBD1 (6 bases). The ends were cut back, 6 bases at V and 4 bases at J, with 19 bases in the middle. The germline CDR1 and CDR2 sequences are SGHKS and YYEKEE (reference sequence). The CDR3 is 15 residues long. This chain's CDR3 is CASNDTPGARTEAFF. The CDR3 bases are TGTGCCAGCAATGACACTCCGGGGGCTCGCACTGAAGCTTTCTTT.

This clonotype was recorded a few times. The chain recombines TRBV6-2 or TRBV6-3 with TRBJ2-7; no reliable D call. CDR1 and CDR2 (germline): MNHEY, SVGEGT. V gave up 0 bases and J gave up 5 bases, with 5 bases separating them. The CDR3 spans 12 residues. CDR3 in DNA: TGTGCCAGCAGTTACTCGACCCACGAGCAGTACGTC. Translated: CASSYSTHEQYV.

As for this clonotype: No DNA is shown, since the ends of the CDR3 on it are uncertain; the CDR3 is the one TCRdb lists. The CDR3 protein is CASSGQGRTFKNIQYF. The chain couples TRBV7-2 to TRBJ2-4; no check of the table's D call, TRBD1, against the DNA was made. From its first to its last residue, the CDR3 has 16 amino acids. The germline V gene has CDR1 SGHTA and CDR2 FQGNSA.

This clonotype was observed at least ten times. The rearrangement links TRBV5-1 to TRBJ2-3; D unclear. CDR1 SGHRS and CDR2 YFSETQ come from the germline V gene. The CDR3 contains 12 residues. The V end was cut by 4 bases, the J end by 12 bases, with 15 bases between. The CDR3: CASSQPPGYQYF. DNA of the CDR3: TGCGCCAGCAGCCAGCCCCCCGGGTACCAGTATTTT.

This clonotype has just a few counts. The chain has TRBV27 and TRBJ2-7; D is undetermined. The CDR3 runs to 15 residues. Germline V CDR1 and CDR2: MNHEY, SMNVEV (reference sequence). The ends were cut back, 5 bases at V and 0 bases at J, with 14 bases in the middle. The CDR3 protein is CASSITRRSSYEQYF. CDR3 coding DNA: TGTGCCAGCAGTATAACCAGAAGGAGCTCCTACGAGCAGTACTTC.

This clonotype has more than one count but fewer than ten. The CDR3 bases are TGTGCCAGCAGTTATACGGGACTACCGTTCTTC. This translates into CASSYTGLPFF. The V gene is TRBV12-3 or TRBV12-4, the J gene TRBJ2-1; 7 bases fit TRBD2. J lost 15 bases, V lost 4 bases, and 6 bases had no gene match. This CDR3 spans 11 amino acids.

The V call is TRBV6-5, the J call TRBJ2-7; 7 nucleotides line up with TRBD1. V was clipped by 6 bases and J by 2 bases; unmatched bases: 13. Looked up from germline, CDR1 is MNHEY and CDR2 is SVGAGI. This CDR3 contains 16 residues. CDR3: CASSQLKGAGAYEQYF. In nucleotides, the CDR3 is TGTGCCAGCAGCCAATTAAAGGGGGCAGGGGCCTACGAGCAGTACTTC.

J is TRBJ2-5 and V is TRBV18, with no clear D. The V and J ends lost 0 bases and 2 bases respectively, with 13 bases between them. This CDR3 spans 16 amino acids. Per the germline V gene, CDR1 is KGHSH and CDR2 is LQKENI. The CDR3, as DNA: TGTGCCAGCTCACCACCGATCAGGTTCCGGCAAGAGACCCAGTACTTC. Amino acid sequence: CASSPPIRFRQETQYF.

Many counts were recorded for this clonotype. The rearrangement links TRBV12-5 to TRBJ2-2, with D unclear. V dropped 0 bases and J dropped 1 base, with 6 bases sitting between them. The germline CDR1 and CDR2 sequences are LGHNT and FRNRAP. CDR3 length: 15 amino acids. In DNA, the CDR3 is TGTGCTAGTGGTTTGGTTGTGCGGAACACCGGGGAGCTGTTTTTT. It translates to CASGLVVRNTGELFF.

This clonotype occurred a few times. The rearrangement joins TRBV5-1 to TRBJ2-1; TRBD2 aligns across 9 bases. From germline, CDR1 is SGHRS and CDR2 YFSETQ. CDR3 length: 15 amino acids. V lost 5 bases to trimming and J lost 7 bases; unmatched junction nucleotides: 10. In DNA, the CDR3 is TGCGCCAGCAGTGTGATAGCGGGAGATGGTAATGAGCAGTTCTTC. This gives the protein CASSVIAGDGNEQFF.

This clonotype showed up just a few times. The V call is TRBV25-1, the J call TRBJ2-7, with a possible D match to TRBD1 (5 bases). CDR3 size: 12 residues. Per germline, CDR1 MGHDK and CDR2 SYGVNS. V gave up 6 bases and J gave up 4 bases, with 10 bases separating them. CDR3 nucleotide sequence: TGTGCCAGCAGAGGGGTTGGGTACGAGCAGTACGTC. Amino acid sequence: CASRGVGYEQYV.

The J gene is TRBJ1-3, the V gene TRBV10-3; TRBD1 agrees at 8 bases. There are 15 residues in the CDR3. After removal of 7 bases from V and 0 bases from J, the junction contained 5 bases not matched to a gene. Germline V CDR1 and CDR2: ENHRY, SYGVKD. In DNA form, the CDR3 reads TGTGCCATCATCATGGACAGGGCCTCTGGAAACACCATATATTTT. Its translation: CAIIMDRASGNTIYF.

The CDR3 DNA is TGTGCCACCAGTGACCGTGGAGACGGGACGCAGTATTTT. Translated, it gives CATSDRGDGTQYF. This chain joins TRBV24-1 and TRBJ2-3; D is unclear. The V gene's germline CDR1 is KGHDR and CDR2 SFDVKD. This CDR3 comprises 13 residues. V was clipped by 4 bases and J by 9 bases, with 13 bases between them.

This clonotype has at least ten counts. This rearrangement joins TRBV9 to TRBJ2-2; TRBD2 is a possible D gene (5 bases). Trimming shortened V by 3 bases and J by 4 bases, and 16 bases separated the two germline ends. The germline V gene encodes CDR1 SGDLS and CDR2 YYNGEE. The CDR3 is made up of 16 amino acids. Here the CDR3 reads CASSGRTPVSTGELFF. The CDR3, as DNA: TGTGCCAGCAGCGGGAGGACTCCCGTGAGCACCGGGGAGCTGTTTTTT.

This clonotype was counted between two and nine times. The chain has TRBV5-1 and TRBJ2-3; D possibly corresponds to TRBD2 (5 bases). This CDR3 is built from 14 residues. Germline V gives CDR1 SGHRS, CDR2 YFSETQ. Trimming took off 5 bases at V and 6 bases at J, with 16 bases between the two ends. The CDR3 sequence is CASSSTGGGDTQYF. CDR3 bases: TGCGCCAGCAGTTCCACCGGAGGTGGTGATACGCAGTATTTT.

This clonotype showed up many times. The chain is built from TRBV20-1 and TRBJ2-7; 8 bases agree with TRBD2. V lost 0 bases, J lost 3 bases, and 1 base stayed unmatched. The germline CDR1 and CDR2 sequences are DFQATT and SNEGSKA (reference sequence). This CDR3 is built from 13 residues. CDR3 sequence reads: CSAREAGGYEQYF. The CDR3 bases are TGCAGTGCTAGAGAGGCGGGAGGCTACGAGCAGTACTTC.

This clonotype was seen at least ten times. The rearrangement joins TRBV5-1 to TRBJ2-7; 7 nucleotides agree with TRBD2. CDR3 length equals 16 residues. V shed 1 base, J shed 1 base, and the junction held 8 bases outside the gene matches. Per germline, CDR1 SGHRS and CDR2 YFSETQ. The CDR3 nucleotides read TGCGCCAGCAGCTTGAAAGGGCTAGCGGAGTCCTACGAGCAGTACGTC. Its protein is CASSLKGLAESYEQYV.

The chain is built from TRBV7-8 and TRBJ2-5; a weak D match, TRBD2 (6 bases). The CDR3 spans 15 residues. Per the germline V gene, CDR1 is SGHVS and CDR2 is FQNEAQ. V lost 5 bases and J 5 bases, leaving 18 bases between the germline ends. The CDR3 DNA reads TGTGCCAGCAGCGAAGAAGCGGGCTGGGGGGAGACCCAGTACTTC. This codes for CASSEEAGWGETQYF.